These 27 T cell receptor beta chains were all obtained from the same sample, sequenced in a study of chemoradiotherapy in HPV16-positive cancers. Here immunoSEQ multiplex PCR was the method, and the copy in TCRdb shows in-frame clones only, minus some. The sample yields around 30,000 clones, roughly 90% seen once. The sample was blood, taken from a patient who underwent chemoradiotherapy. The receptor set was obtained from a human donor with HPV-associated anogenital cancer.

This sequence joins TRBV9 and TRBJ2-1; D uncertain. The CDR3 length is 12 residues. Looked up from germline, CDR1 is SGDLS and CDR2 is YYNGEE. V lost 3 bases to trimming and J lost 7 bases, with 8 bases between them. The CDR3, as DNA: TGTGCCAGCAGCGGACGTAGAAATGAGCAGTTCTTC. It translates to CASSGRRNEQFF.

The chain carries TRBV5-1 and TRBJ1-1; tentatively, D is TRBD1 (5 bases). Germline-derived CDR1 and CDR2 are SGHRS and YFSETQ. CDR3 length: 14 amino acids. V was trimmed by 3 bases and J by 4 bases, leaving 13 bases between them. CDR3 in DNA: TGCGCCAGCAGCTCGGCGGGGGGTAGCACTGAAGCTTTCTTT. This translates into CASSSAGGSTEAFF.

The rearrangement uses TRBV4-3 and TRBJ2-4; no reliable D call. Trimming stripped 0 bases from V and 5 bases from J, with 14 bases between. This CDR3 is built from 16 residues. CDR1 LGHNA and CDR2 YSLEER come from the germline V gene. CDR3 sequence: CASSQDFRLVENIQYF. CDR3 nucleotides: TGCGCCAGCAGCCAAGACTTCAGGCTAGTCGAAAACATTCAGTACTTC.

This chain connects TRBV10-3 to TRBJ2-6; tentatively, D is TRBD1 (6 bases). Trimming cost V 6 bases and J 1 base, with 10 bases left between them. The CDR3 is 15 residues long. Germline loops: CDR1 ENHRY, CDR2 SYGVKD. The CDR3 is CAISPTGSGANVLTF. For the CDR3, the DNA is TGTGCCATCAGCCCTACAGGGTCTGGGGCCAACGTCCTGACTTTC.

The chain has TRBV6-1 and TRBJ2-7; TRBD1 matches 8 bases. The V segment lost 3 bases and the J segment 2 bases; nucleotides outside the gene matches: 6. This CDR3 is 15 amino acids long. Germline values: CDR1 MNHNS, CDR2 SASEGT. In DNA, the CDR3 is TGTGCCAGCAGTGACTTTGGCAGGGGGCCCTACGAGCAGTACTTC. Translating gives CASSDFGRGPYEQYF.

CDR3 residues: CASSRPEGTGANTGELFF. The CDR3 DNA follows: TGCGCCAGCAGCCGCCCCGAGGGGACAGGCGCGAACACCGGGGAGCTGTTTTTT. The chain is built from TRBV4-1 and TRBJ2-2, with 8 bases that match TRBD1. CDR1 and CDR2 (germline): MGHRA, YSYEKL. The CDR3 loop spans 18 amino acids. V was pared by 4 bases and J by 0 bases, with 10 bases of the junction left unmatched.

J is TRBJ1-3 and V is TRBV10-1; the D is unclear. The CDR3 is 14 residues long. Germline V gene data show CDR1 as WNHNN and CDR2 as SYGVQD (reference sequence). With 6 bases removed from V and 0 bases from J, the gap between germline ends came to 9 bases. For the CDR3, the DNA is TGCGCCAGCAGGCCGGATTCCTCTGGAAACACCATATATTTT. Translated, it gives CASRPDSSGNTIYF.

V and J are TRBV15 and TRBJ2-3; 10 positions match TRBD2. The length of the CDR3 is 16 residues. CDR1 LNHNV and CDR2 YYDKDF come from the germline V gene (reference sequence). J was trimmed by 4 bases and V by 0 bases; bases with no gene match: 4. The DNA of the CDR3 is TGTGCCACCAGCAGAGAGATAGCGGGGGGTCCAGATACGCAGTATTTT. Protein product: CATSREIAGGPDTQYF.

The CDR3 loop reads CASSWWDRGQETQYF. CDR3 bases: TGCGCCAGCAGCTGGTGGGACAGGGGGCAAGAGACCCAGTACTTC. The chain is built from TRBV5-1 and TRBJ2-5; 11 bases match TRBD1. Germline V gene data show CDR1 as SGHRS and CDR2 as YFSETQ. This CDR3 spans 15 amino acids. The V and J ends lost 3 bases and 2 bases, in that order; junction bases with no gene match: 3.

The gene calls are TRBV6-1 and TRBJ1-3; D unclear. With 1 base removed from V and 5 bases from J, the gap between germline ends came to 15 bases. CDR3 size: 16 residues. From germline, CDR1 is MNHNS and CDR2 SASEGT. CDR3 protein: CASSEGREWSRNTIYF. The CDR3 DNA reads TGTGCCAGCAGTGAAGGAAGAGAATGGAGTCGAAACACCATATATTTT.

The count of this clone is one. This chain links TRBV30 with TRBJ2-1; D unclear. This CDR3 contains 12 residues. Germline values: CDR1 GTSNPN, CDR2 SVGIG (reference sequence). V was shortened by 5 bases and J by 12 bases, with 17 bases between the two germline ends. This CDR3 is CAWEILAFGQFF. The CDR3 DNA reads as TGTGCCTGGGAAATTCTCGCATTCGGGCAGTTCTTC.

The rearrangement links TRBV6-1 to TRBJ2-3; the D is unclear. Germline values: CDR1 MNHNS, CDR2 SASEGT. The CDR3 runs to 13 residues. Deletions cut 7 bases from V and 3 bases from J, with 11 bases between. DNA of the CDR3: TGTGCCAGCACGGTCTGGGTAACAGATACGCAGTATTTT. Its protein product is CASTVWVTDTQYF.

DNA for the CDR3: TGTGCCAGCAGCGCCTCTGGGGGCCAGAATGAGCAGTTCTTC. Amino acid sequence: CASSASGGQNEQFF. The chain has TRBV9 and TRBJ2-1; a weak D match, TRBD1 (6 bases). CDR1 and CDR2 (germline): SGDLS, YYNGEE. With 3 bases removed from V and 7 bases from J, the gap between germline ends came to 14 bases. The CDR3 runs 14 residues.

This chain uses TRBV6-1 with TRBJ2-1; 11 nucleotides match TRBD2. Trimming took 0 bases from V and 5 from J; bases not matched to a gene: 6. Germline loops: CDR1 MNHNS, CDR2 SASEGT. The length of the CDR3 is 17 residues. CDR3 residues: CASSEAMASGGHNEQFF. CDR3 sequence (DNA): TGTGCCAGCAGTGAAGCAATGGCTAGCGGGGGGCACAATGAGCAGTTCTTC.

This rearrangement joins TRBV11-2 to TRBJ2-1; 11 nucleotides match TRBD2. Germline CDR1 and CDR2: SGHAT and FQNNGV. The trim removed 5 bases at V and 4 bases at J, leaving 10 bases unmatched. This CDR3 is 17 amino acids long. The CDR3 sequence is CASSPIETSGVYNEQFF. CDR3 in DNA: TGTGCCAGCAGCCCCATCGAGACTAGCGGGGTTTACAATGAGCAGTTCTTC.

The gene calls are TRBV5-6 and TRBJ2-1, with D possibly being TRBD2 (6 bases). Trimming left V 6 bases short and J 9 bases short, with 16 bases between. Germline V CDR1 and CDR2: SGHDT, YYEEEE. This CDR3 has 13 amino acids. CDR3 sequence: CASTTGVGGEQFF. In nucleotides, the CDR3 is TGTGCCAGCACCACGGGGGTCGGGGGTGAGCAGTTCTTC.

This chain connects TRBV15 to TRBJ2-1; 11 bases are shared with TRBD2. Per germline, CDR1 LNHNV and CDR2 YYDKDF (reference sequence). V was pared by 0 bases and J by 7 bases, with 5 bases of the junction left unmatched. The CDR3 runs to 16 residues. The CDR3 here is CATSRDRLAGNNEQFF. CDR3 DNA sequence: TGTGCCACCAGCAGAGATCGACTAGCGGGGAATAATGAGCAGTTCTTC.

The V and J genes are TRBV4-2 and TRBJ2-3, with TRBD1 matching 7 bases. The CDR3 contains 15 residues. Germline V CDR1 and CDR2: LGHNA, YNFKEQ. The V and J ends lost 3 bases and 0 bases, in that order; junction bases with no gene match: 3. Written as DNA, the CDR3 is TGTGCCAGCAGCCACCGGGACAGCAGCACAGATACGCAGTATTTT. This encodes CASSHRDSSTDTQYF.

The rearrangement uses TRBV9 and TRBJ2-1, with 14 bases that match TRBD2. Losses at the gene ends were 3 bases for V and 6 bases for J; bases not matched to a gene: 8. This CDR3 comprises 17 residues. Germline assignment: CDR1 SGDLS and CDR2 YYNGEE. The CDR3 is CASSDGTSGGEGNEQFF. DNA of the CDR3: TGTGCCAGCAGCGACGGGACTAGCGGGGGAGAAGGCAATGAGCAGTTCTTC.

This clone was seen once. The chain links TRBV9 to TRBJ2-3; 7 bases are shared with TRBD2. Germline loops: CDR1 SGDLS, CDR2 YYNGEE. The CDR3 length is 15 residues. V gave up 0 bases and J gave up 4 bases; unmatched junction bases: 5. CDR3 coding DNA: TGTGCCAGCAGCGTAGGGGGTCGGGGGGCAGATACGCAGTATTTT. Translating gives CASSVGGRGADTQYF. Combining the CDR3 with reference TRBV9 and TRBJ2-3 gives the whole variable domain DSGVTQTPKHLITATGQRVTLRCSPRSGDLSVYWYQQSLDQGLQFLIQYYNGEERAKGNILERFSAQQFPDLHSELNLSSLELGDSALYFCASSVGGRGADTQYFGPGTRLTVL.

The CDR3 coding sequence is TGTGCCAGCAGCTCTAAGGGGGCTTTCAATGAAAAACTGTTTTTT. Translation gives CASSSKGAFNEKLFF. The chain combines TRBV5-8 with TRBJ1-4; 7 bases align to TRBD1. The CDR3 is 15 amino acids. The trim removed 3 bases at V and 5 bases at J, leaving 7 bases unmatched. The germline V gene encodes CDR1 SGHTS and CDR2 YDEGEE.

The CDR3 reads CASSQTIASEGFF. In nucleotides, the CDR3 is TGTGCCAGCAGCCAAACCATAGCCTCAGAGGGCTTCTTT. J is TRBJ1-1 and V is TRBV16; D unclear. Between the trimmed V and J ends, which lost 2 bases and 14 bases, there was a span of 18 bases. Germline loops: CDR1 KGHSY, CDR2 FQNENV. The CDR3 runs 13 residues.

The chain joins TRBV6-5 to TRBJ2-1, with D unclear. The length of the CDR3 is 11 residues. CDR1 MNHEY and CDR2 SVGAGI come from the germline V gene. Between the trimmed V and J ends, which lost 5 bases and 12 bases, there was a span of 11 bases. The CDR3 nucleotides are TGTGCCAGCAGTAGTAACGTGGGGCAGTTCTTC. Protein product: CASSSNVGQFF.

This clone is a singleton in its sample. This chain uses TRBV10-3 with TRBJ1-1, with D possibly being TRBD1 (6 bases). Germline loops: CDR1 ENHRY, CDR2 SYGVKD. V was cut by 1 base and J by 3 bases, with 15 bases left in between. The length of the CDR3 is 16 residues. The CDR3 bases are TGTGCCATCAGTGAGTTGGGGGCCCGCGGCGACACTGAAGCTTTCTTT. Translated: CAISELGARGDTEAFF.

This clone showed up just once. The chain has TRBV27 and TRBJ2-2; D is ambiguous. Per the germline V gene, CDR1 is MNHEY and CDR2 is SMNVEV (reference sequence). This CDR3 region has 15 residues. Deletions cut 2 bases from V and 3 bases from J, with 10 bases between. Here the CDR3 DNA reads TGTGCCAGCAGTTTACACGGGCGGTACACCGGGGAGCTGTTTTTT. Encoded protein: CASSLHGRYTGELFF.

The V and J genes are TRBV7-2 and TRBJ1-1; 11 nucleotides match TRBD1. J lost 5 bases, V lost 3 bases, and 5 bases had no gene match. The germline gives CDR1 SGHTA, CDR2 FQGNSA. The CDR3 has 15 amino acids. CDR3 in amino acids: CASSFPGTGGTEAFF. The CDR3, as DNA: TGTGCCAGCAGCTTTCCCGGGACAGGGGGGACTGAAGCTTTCTTT.

The chain recombines TRBV29-1 with TRBJ1-2, with 7 bases aligning to TRBD1. The CDR3 has 12 amino acids. The ends lost 0 bases at V and 7 bases at J; junction bases unmatched: 2. CDR1 is SQVTM, CDR2 ANQGSEA, per germline. DNA for the CDR3: TGCAGCGTTGAAGATCACAGGGGTGGCTACACCTTC. Translation gives CSVEDHRGGYTF.